These 11 T cell receptor beta chains came from one sample sequenced in a study of CXCR3-negative and CXCR3-positive naive CD8 T cells. Libraries were UMI-labeled 5' RACE TRB cDNA. Reprocessing the 5' RACE reads, TCRdb reports a single entry for every CDR3 protein and omits DNA. The sample holds about 84,000 distinct CDR3 sequences. Points from the study as a whole: CXCR3-negative naive cells had less hydrophobic TRB CDR3s than did CXCR3-positive naive cells.

Which antigens these TCRs recognize remains unknown. The sample was naive CXCR3+ CD8+ T cells from blood. Subset noted: CD45RO-CCR7+CD27+CD95- naive CD8+ T cells expressing CXCR3 (TNR3+). These receptors came from a human donor in good health. Some clones in this sample may be carry-over from other donors' samples.

This chain connects TRBV10-3 to TRBJ2-7; the D call of TRBD2 rests on TCRdb alone, since no DNA is present to check it. The V gene's germline CDR1 is ENHRY and CDR2 SYGVKD. The CDR3 sequence is 13 residues long. CDR3 protein: CAISRAGGYEQYF.

The chain combines TRBV2 with TRBJ2-3; TCRdb gives TRBD2 as the D gene, but with no DNA this cannot be confirmed. CDR3 length equals 11 residues. Germline CDR1 and CDR2: SNHLY and FYNNEI. CDR3 protein: CASGLGDTQYF. The full variable domain, its missing parts supplied by reference TRBV2 and TRBJ2-3, is EPEVTQTPSHQVTQMGQEVILRCVPISNHLYFYWYRQILGQKVEFLVSFYNNEISEKSEIFDDQFSVERPDGSNFTLKIRSTKLEDSAMYFCASGLGDTQYFGPGTRLTVL.

The rearrangement links TRBV30 to TRBJ1-1; checking the TCRdb D call of TRBD1 is not possible without DNA. Germline CDR1 reads GTSNPN; CDR2 reads SVGIG (reference sequence). CDR3 size: 15 residues. The CDR3 reads CAWSDWAGEWGEAFF.

This chain uses TRBV28 with TRBJ1-4. The CDR3 has 11 residues. CDR1 is MDHEN, CDR2 SYDVKM, per germline. The CDR3 here is CASRAHGKLFF.

The chain employs TRBV28 and TRBJ2-5; no DNA is available, so the TRBD1 call from TCRdb remains unchecked. The CDR3 totals 14 residues. Germline CDR1 reads MDHEN; CDR2 reads SYDVKM. This CDR3 reads CASSSDREVETQYF.

The rearrangement links TRBV28 to TRBJ2-7; the D call from TCRdb, TRBD1, cannot be confirmed without DNA. This CDR3 has 14 residues. Germline lookup yields CDR1 MDHEN and CDR2 SYDVKM. The CDR3 spells CASSFRGRGYEQYF.

This chain links TRBV12-3 or TRBV12-4 with TRBJ1-3. This CDR3 is built from 13 residues. CDR3 loop: CASSLGAGNTIYF.

The chain is built from TRBV4-2 and TRBJ2-1; the TCRdb D gene call, TRBD1, has no DNA to confirm it. In germline, CDR1 is LGHNA, CDR2 YNFKEQ. The CDR3 sequence is 16 residues long. Here the CDR3 reads CASSQPTDTIYNEQFF.

This CDR3 is CASSSIAGVAGELFF. This rearrangement joins TRBV7-9 to TRBJ2-2; TCRdb selects TRBD2, and the lack of DNA leaves this call unchecked. The length of the CDR3 is 15 residues. Germline V gene lookup returns CDR1 SEHNR and CDR2 FQNEAQ (reference sequence).

This chain links TRBV7-9 with TRBJ2-1; the D gene TCRdb calls, TRBD1, cannot be checked with no DNA. The CDR3 is 16 amino acids. Germline CDR1 and CDR2: SEHNR and FQNEAQ (reference sequence). CDR3 sequence: CASSFSGTGTYNEQFF.

The rearrangement joins TRBV7-9 to TRBJ1-1; as DNA is missing, the TRBD1 call by TCRdb cannot be tested. The CDR3 sequence is 13 residues long. Looked up from germline, CDR1 is SEHNR and CDR2 is FQNEAQ (reference sequence). The CDR3 sequence: CASEEGVNTEAFF. The full variable domain, completed using reference TRBV7-9 and TRBJ1-1, is DTGVSQNPRHKITKRGQNVTFRCDPISEHNRLYWYRQTLGQGPEFLTYFQNEAQLEKSRLLSDRFSAERPKGSFSTLEIQRTEQGDSAMYLCASEEGVNTEAFFGQGTRLTVV.